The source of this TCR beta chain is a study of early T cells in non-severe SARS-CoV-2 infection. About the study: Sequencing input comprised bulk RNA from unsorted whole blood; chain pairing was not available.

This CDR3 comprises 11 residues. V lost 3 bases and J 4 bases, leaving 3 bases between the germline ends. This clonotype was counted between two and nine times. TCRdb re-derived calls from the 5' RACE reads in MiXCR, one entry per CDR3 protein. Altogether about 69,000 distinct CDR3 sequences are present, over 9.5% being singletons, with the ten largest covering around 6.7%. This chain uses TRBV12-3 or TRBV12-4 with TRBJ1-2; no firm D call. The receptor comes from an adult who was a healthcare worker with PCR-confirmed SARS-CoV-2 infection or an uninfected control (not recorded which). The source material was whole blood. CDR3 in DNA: TGTGCCAGCAGTTTGCGCTATGGCTACACCTTC. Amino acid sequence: CASSLRYGYTF.